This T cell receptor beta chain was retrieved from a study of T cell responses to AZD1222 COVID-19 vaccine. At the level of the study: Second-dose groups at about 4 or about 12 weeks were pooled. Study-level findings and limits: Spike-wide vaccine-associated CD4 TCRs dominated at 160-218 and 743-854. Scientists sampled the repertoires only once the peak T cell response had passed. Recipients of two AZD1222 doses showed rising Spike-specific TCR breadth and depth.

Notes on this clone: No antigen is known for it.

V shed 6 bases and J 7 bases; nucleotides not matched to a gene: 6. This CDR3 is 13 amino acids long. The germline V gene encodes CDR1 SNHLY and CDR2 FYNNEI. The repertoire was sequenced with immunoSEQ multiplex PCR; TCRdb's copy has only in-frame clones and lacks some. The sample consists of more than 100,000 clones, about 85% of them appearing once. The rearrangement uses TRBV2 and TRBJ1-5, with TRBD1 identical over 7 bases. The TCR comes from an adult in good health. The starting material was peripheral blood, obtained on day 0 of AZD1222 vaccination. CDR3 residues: CASREGAWQPQHF. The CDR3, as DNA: TGTGCCAGCAGGGAGGGGGCATGGCAGCCCCAGCATTTT.